The 17 T cell receptor beta chains listed next were all sequenced from one sample in a study of CD8+ T cells in alopecia areata. Treatment: oral pan-JAK inhibitor, 5-10 mg twice daily. Isolated RNA was reverse transcribed into cDNA used as the sequencing template. Repertoires were generated with immunoSEQ multiplex PCR, while TCRdb's copy carries only in-frame clones and drops some. Here the sample spans some 190,000 clones, roughly three fifths being singletons. The sample in question was CD4+ T cells sorted from blood, obtained at week 4, from a patient treated with tofacitinib. Source of these receptors: a human donor with alopecia areata.

This clone was seen more than once but under ten times. The V call is TRBV7-3, the J call TRBJ2-1; 12 nucleotides agree with TRBD2. Germline CDR1 reads SGHTA; CDR2 reads FQGTGA. V gave up 3 bases and J gave up 9 bases; unmatched junction bases: 6. The CDR3 is made up of 15 amino acids. The CDR3 region is CASSFRLAGEGEQFF. CDR3 sequence (DNA): TGTGCCAGCAGCTTCCGACTAGCGGGAGAGGGTGAGCAGTTCTTC.

The J gene is TRBJ2-1, the V gene TRBV30, with 11 positions matching TRBD2. V gave up 4 bases and J gave up 6 bases; unmatched junction bases: 17. In germline, CDR1 is GTSNPN, CDR2 SVGIG (reference sequence). CDR3 length: 18 residues. CDR3 sequence (DNA): TGTGCCTGGACGAAGGTATTCTCTAGCGGGAGGCCTCCCAATGAGCAGTTCTTC. This codes for CAWTKVFSSGRPPNEQFF.

This clone came up a few times. The chain couples TRBV7-8 to TRBJ2-3, with 10 bases identical to TRBD2. This CDR3 region has 15 residues. V trimming: 1 base; J trimming: 3 bases; junction bases outside the gene matches: 1. Germline V lookup: CDR1 SGHVS, CDR2 FQNEAQ. CDR3 sequence (DNA): TGTGCCAGCAGCTTAGAGGGACTAGCGACAGATACGCAGTATTTT. Its translation: CASSLEGLATDTQYF. Full variable domain (outside the CDR3, taken from reference TRBV7-8 and TRBJ2-3): GAGVSQSPRYKVAKRGQDVALRCDPISGHVSLFWYQQALGQGPEFLTYFQNEAQLDKSGLPSDRFFAERPEGSVSTLKIQRTQQEDSAVYLCASSLEGLATDTQYFGPGTRLTVL.

This rearrangement joins TRBV28 to TRBJ1-2; D gene uncertain. Germline CDR1 reads MDHEN; CDR2 reads SYDVKM. This CDR3 has 11 amino acids. The germline V and J ends were trimmed by 5 bases and 5 bases, with 6 bases remaining between them. DNA of the CDR3: TGTGCCAGCAGTCCAACGTATGGCTACACCTTC. This sequence encodes CASSPTYGYTF.

This clone turned up a few times. The chain combines TRBV5-1 with TRBJ2-5, with D perhaps given as TRBD1 or TRBD2 (5 bases each). From germline, CDR1 is SGHRS and CDR2 YFSETQ. The CDR3 consists of 14 residues. Trimming stripped 4 bases from V and 2 bases from J, with 12 bases between. CDR3 in amino acids: CASSPGRYQETQYF. Written as DNA, the CDR3 is TGCGCCAGCAGCCCGGGACGGTATCAAGAGACCCAGTACTTC.

The chain has TRBV10-2 and TRBJ1-5; D not resolved. From germline, CDR1 is WSHSY and CDR2 SAAADI. V was cut by 1 base and J by 1 base, with 11 bases left in between. The length of the CDR3 is 16 residues. The CDR3 loop reads CASSEWQKGSNQPQHF. DNA of the CDR3: TGCGCCAGCAGTGAGTGGCAGAAAGGCAGCAATCAGCCCCAGCATTTT.

V is TRBV30 and J is TRBJ2-1; D may be TRBD2 (5 bases). Germline values: CDR1 GTSNPN, CDR2 SVGIG (reference sequence). The CDR3 has 11 residues. V gave up 5 bases and J gave up 11 bases, with 13 bases separating them. CDR3 DNA: TGTGCCTGGCCAACCGGGAAAAAGCAGTTCTTC. Protein sequence: CAWPTGKKQFF.

This clone was picked up a small number of times. The gene calls are TRBV6-5 and TRBJ2-3; D call uncertain. This CDR3 spans 14 amino acids. The V end lost 2 bases, the J end lost 4 bases, and 10 bases lay between the germline ends. Germline-derived CDR1 and CDR2 are MNHEY and SVGAGI. In nucleotides, the CDR3 is TGTGCCAGCAGTTACGATCTAGGCGCAGATACGCAGTATTTT. Its protein product is CASSYDLGADTQYF.

The genes are TRBV2 and TRBJ2-1; D ambiguous. Germline-derived CDR1 and CDR2 are SNHLY and FYNNEI. This CDR3 has 11 residues. V was trimmed by 8 bases and J by 7 bases, leaving 9 bases between them. CDR3 in DNA: TGTGCCAGCGTAGTTATGAATGAGCAGTTCTTC. It translates to CASVVMNEQFF.

This clone was detected only a few times. This chain connects TRBV4-3 to TRBJ2-2; no reliable D call. Trimming shortened V by 0 bases and J by 3 bases, and 11 bases separated the two germline ends. CDR3 length: 16 residues. In germline, CDR1 is LGHNA, CDR2 YSLEER. The DNA of the CDR3 is TGCGCCAGCAGCCAAGATAATGGTGTCTACACCGGGGAGCTGTTTTTT. Protein: CASSQDNGVYTGELFF.

The chain employs TRBV5-1 and TRBJ1-1; a weak D match, TRBD1 (5 bases). Germline V CDR1 and CDR2: SGHRS, YFSETQ. The CDR3 extends over 13 amino acids. The V end was cut by 2 bases, the J end by 2 bases, with 7 bases between. The CDR3 nucleotides read TGCGCCAGCAGCTTCGGGGGAAACACTGAAGCTTTCTTT. Amino acids: CASSFGGNTEAFF.

The V gene is TRBV30, the J gene TRBJ1-3; D is uncertain. Germline lookup yields CDR1 GTSNPN and CDR2 SVGIG (reference sequence). The CDR3 spans 13 residues. The V and J ends lost 1 base and 11 bases respectively, with 15 bases between them. This CDR3 reads CAWSGPLPGSIYF. CDR3 DNA: TGTGCCTGGAGTGGACCCCTACCAGGTTCCATATATTTT.

In its sample, this clone was seen once. The V call is TRBV4-3, the J call TRBJ2-5, with 7 positions matching TRBD1. This CDR3 region has 18 residues. Trimming cost V 1 base and J 1 base; bases outside gene matches: 12. The germline CDR1 and CDR2 sequences are LGHNA and YSLEER. The CDR3 DNA sequence: TGCGCCAGCAGCCAAGCGGTCCCGGGACAGACAAGCCAAGAGACCCAGTACTTC. Its translation is CASSQAVPGQTSQETQYF.

This clone occurred once. J is TRBJ2-2 and V is TRBV29-1, with 8 nucleotides matching TRBD2. Looked up from germline, CDR1 is SQVTM and CDR2 is ANQGSEA. The CDR3 covers 17 residues. Trimming cost V 3 bases and J 0 bases; bases outside gene matches: 9. Written as DNA, the CDR3 is TGCAGCGTTGAGCGTGCTAGCGGGCTTGCGAACACCGGGGAGCTGTTTTTT. This encodes CSVERASGLANTGELFF.

The chain links TRBV27 to TRBJ1-5; TRBD1 is a possible D gene (5 bases). V was cut by 4 bases and J by 5 bases, with 15 bases left in between. CDR1 is MNHEY, CDR2 SMNVEV, per germline (reference sequence). The CDR3 covers 15 residues. In nucleotides, the CDR3 is TGTGCCAGCAGTTCCGCTTGGGGGATTGATCAGCCCCAGCATTTT. Residues: CASSSAWGIDQPQHF.

This clone appeared a single time. The gene calls are TRBV7-2 and TRBJ2-7; D is undetermined. V was clipped by 3 bases and J by 3 bases, with 6 bases between them. In germline, CDR1 is SGHTA, CDR2 FQGNSA. This CDR3 is 12 amino acids long. Written as DNA, the CDR3 is TGTGCCAGCAGCTTGCGACTCTACGAGCAGTACTTC. Its translation: CASSLRLYEQYF.

The chain has TRBV29-1 and TRBJ2-1; D is possibly TRBD2 (6 bases). Germline lookup yields CDR1 SQVTM and CDR2 ANQGSEA. Trimming stripped 4 bases from V and 6 bases from J, with 28 bases between. The CDR3 contains 18 residues. CDR3 in DNA: TGCAGCGTTGGTAGGGTGGGAGGCCTAGCTAAAATGATCAATGAGCAGTTCTTC. Encoded protein: CSVGRVGGLAKMINEQFF.